Below, 6 T cell receptor beta chains from the same sample are listed, as sequenced in a study of CD4 T cells in relation to SARS-CoV-2 and coronaviruses. Unexposed donor CD4+ T cells date from 2011-2018, before the COVID-19 pandemic. Sequencing used immunoSEQ multiplex PCR; TCRdb keeps in-frame clones, though not all of them. The table includes approximately 59,000 clones, about nine tenths detected once. The specimen was memory CD4+ T cells from PBMCs. The origin of the receptors is a human donor in good health.

This chain connects TRBV28 to TRBJ2-7, with 10 bases aligning to TRBD1. This CDR3 has 17 amino acids. V shed 6 bases and J 5 bases; nucleotides not matched to a gene: 16. The germline gives CDR1 MDHEN, CDR2 SYDVKM. The CDR3 reads CASRERQGAGPCDEQYF. DNA of the CDR3: TGTGCCAGCAGGGAAAGACAGGGGGCCGGGCCATGTGACGAGCAGTACTTC.

The chain links TRBV5-1 to TRBJ1-1; 8 bases are shared with TRBD1. V lost 0 bases and J lost 1; bases outside the gene matches: 2. Germline assignment: CDR1 SGHRS and CDR2 YFSETQ. The CDR3 length is 15 residues. The CDR3, as DNA: TGCGCCAGCAGCTTGGGACAGGGGTGGAACACTGAAGCTTTCTTT. This sequence encodes CASSLGQGWNTEAFF.

The CDR3 loop is CAWRDTSSYNSPLHF. CDR3 sequence (DNA): TGTGCCTGGAGGGACACTAGCTCCTATAATTCACCCCTCCACTTT. The chain carries TRBV30 and TRBJ1-6; D perhaps matches TRBD1 (5 bases). Trimming took 3 bases from V and 0 from J, leaving 9 bases between them. The CDR3 runs to 15 residues. Germline lookup yields CDR1 GTSNPN and CDR2 SVGIG (reference sequence).

CDR3 nucleotide sequence: TGCGCCAGCAGCCAAGTCCCCCCGACAGGGGGTCGAGAGACCCAGTACTTC. Encoded protein: CASSQVPPTGGRETQYF. The gene calls are TRBV4-1 and TRBJ2-5; 9 nucleotides line up with TRBD1. This CDR3 has 17 amino acids. V was clipped by 1 base and J by 4 bases; unmatched bases: 10. Germline V gene sequence: CDR1 MGHRA, CDR2 YSYEKL.

This clone occurred a few times. This rearrangement joins TRBV5-4 to TRBJ2-2; no definite D call. V shed 2 bases and J shed 5 bases, with 7 bases lying between them. Looked up from germline, CDR1 is SGHNT and CDR2 is YYREEE (reference sequence). This CDR3 comprises 13 residues. CDR3 residues: CASSFDQTGELFF. CDR3 coding DNA: TGTGCCAGCAGCTTCGACCAAACCGGGGAGCTGTTTTTT.

This clone was counted once. The J gene is TRBJ2-2, the V gene TRBV6-5; 7 bases agree with TRBD2. Germline V gene sequence: CDR1 MNHEY, CDR2 SVGAGI. The CDR3 consists of 15 residues. CDR3 residues: CAQQEAGEGTGELFF. CDR3 nucleotide sequence: TGTGCTCAGCAAGAGGCGGGGGAGGGGACCGGGGAGCTGTTTTTT.